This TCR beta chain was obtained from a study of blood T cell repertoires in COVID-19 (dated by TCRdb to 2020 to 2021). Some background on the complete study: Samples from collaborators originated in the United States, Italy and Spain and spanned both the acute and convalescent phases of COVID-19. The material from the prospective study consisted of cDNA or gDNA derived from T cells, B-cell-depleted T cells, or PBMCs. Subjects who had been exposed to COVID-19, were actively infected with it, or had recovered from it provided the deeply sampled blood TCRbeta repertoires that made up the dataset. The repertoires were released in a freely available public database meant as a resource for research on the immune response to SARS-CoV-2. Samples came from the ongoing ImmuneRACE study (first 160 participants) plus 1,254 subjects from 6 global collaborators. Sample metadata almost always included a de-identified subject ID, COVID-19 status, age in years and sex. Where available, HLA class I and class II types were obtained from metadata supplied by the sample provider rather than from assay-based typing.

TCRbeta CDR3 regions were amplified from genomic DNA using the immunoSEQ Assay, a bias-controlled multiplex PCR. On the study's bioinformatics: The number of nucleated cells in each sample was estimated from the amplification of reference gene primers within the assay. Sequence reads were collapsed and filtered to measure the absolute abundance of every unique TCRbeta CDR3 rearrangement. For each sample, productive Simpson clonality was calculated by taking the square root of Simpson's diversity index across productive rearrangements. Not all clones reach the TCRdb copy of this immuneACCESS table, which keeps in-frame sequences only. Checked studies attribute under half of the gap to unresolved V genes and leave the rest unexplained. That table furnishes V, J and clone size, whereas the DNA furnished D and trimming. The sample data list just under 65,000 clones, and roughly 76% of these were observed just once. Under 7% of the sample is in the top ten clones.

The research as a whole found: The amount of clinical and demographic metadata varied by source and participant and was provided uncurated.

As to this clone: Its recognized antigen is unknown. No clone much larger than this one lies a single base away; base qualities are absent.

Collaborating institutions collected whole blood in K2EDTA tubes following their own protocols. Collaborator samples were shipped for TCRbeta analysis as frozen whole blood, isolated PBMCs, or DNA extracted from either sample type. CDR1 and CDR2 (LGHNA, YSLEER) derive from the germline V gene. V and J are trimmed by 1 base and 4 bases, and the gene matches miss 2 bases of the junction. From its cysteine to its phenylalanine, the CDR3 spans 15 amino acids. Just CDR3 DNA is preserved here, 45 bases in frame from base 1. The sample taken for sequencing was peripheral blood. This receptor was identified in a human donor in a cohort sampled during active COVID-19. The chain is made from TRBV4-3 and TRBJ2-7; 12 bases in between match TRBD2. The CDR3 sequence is CASSQVGTSGYEQYF. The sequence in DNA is TGCGCCAGCAGCCAAGTTGGGACTAGCGGGTACGAGCAGTACTTC.